These 8 T cell receptor beta chains were all obtained from the same sample, sequenced in a study of cytomegalovirus exposure and HLA in healthy donors. The study ran its PCR with 60 Vbeta and 13 Jbeta primers. TCRdb's table, derived via immunoSEQ multiplex PCR, lists solely in-frame clones and lacks some. The repertoire has about 87,000 clones, 70% to 80% of them found once; the top ten carry around 20%. Sequencing was carried out using PBMCs. Source of these receptors: a man aged 30-40 years in good health and CMV-seropositive.

The gene calls are TRBV6-5 and TRBJ1-1, with no clear D. This CDR3 is built from 12 residues. V was pared by 4 bases and J by 7 bases, with 10 bases between. CDR1 and CDR2 (germline): MNHEY, SVGAGI. The CDR3 nucleotides are TGTGCCAGCAGTTCCCTACAGAGTGAAGCTTTCTTT. Protein sequence: CASSSLQSEAFF.

The CDR3 DNA reads TGTGCCAGCAGCTTGGAGCCCCTGCAGGGATTCACAGATACGCAGTATTTT. Its protein product is CASSLEPLQGFTDTQYF. The chain has TRBV5-4 and TRBJ2-3, with TRBD1 as a possible D gene (5 bases). Germline lookup yields CDR1 SGHNT and CDR2 YYREEE (reference sequence). Trimming removed 0 bases from V and 2 bases from J, with 16 bases in between. The CDR3 runs to 17 residues.

This rearrangement joins TRBV9 to TRBJ1-5, with a tentative D call TRBD1 (6 bases). The V gene's germline CDR1 is SGDLS and CDR2 YYNGEE. V was clipped by 0 bases and J by 8 bases, with 12 bases between them. CDR3 length: 14 amino acids. In nucleotides, the CDR3 is TGTGCCAGCAGCGTAGGGGGGACATGGGAGCCCCAGCATTTT. Its translation: CASSVGGTWEPQHF.

This clone came up a few times. V usage is TRBV12-5 and J usage is TRBJ2-1, with 8 bases identical to TRBD1. Germline V gene sequence: CDR1 LGHNT, CDR2 FRNRAP. J gave up 2 bases and V 0 bases, and 3 bases lay outside the gene matches. This CDR3 has 16 residues. The CDR3 loop reads CASGLVQGGTYNEQFF. The CDR3 DNA sequence: TGTGCTAGTGGTTTGGTACAGGGGGGAACCTACAATGAGCAGTTCTTC.

This clone was seen once. This chain uses TRBV2 with TRBJ2-1; 9 bases fit TRBD2. The CDR3 runs 16 residues. The germline V gene encodes CDR1 SNHLY and CDR2 FYNNEI. The J segment lost 8 bases and the V segment lost 2 bases, leaving 10 bases of the junction unmatched. CDR3 DNA: TGTGCCAGCAGTGAACAGCGGGGGGAGGCTGTCGATGAGCAGTTCTTC. Its translation is CASSEQRGEAVDEQFF.

This chain connects TRBV15 to TRBJ1-5; no reliable D call. The CDR3 covers 15 residues. Per the germline V gene, CDR1 is LNHNV and CDR2 is YYDKDF (reference sequence). Trimming removed 0 bases from V and 1 base from J, with 7 bases in between. The CDR3 region is CATSRDPVSNQPQHF. CDR3 DNA sequence: TGTGCCACCAGCAGAGATCCGGTAAGCAATCAGCCCCAGCATTTT. The complete variable domain, with remaining parts taken from reference TRBV15 and TRBJ1-5, reads DAMVIQNPRYQVTQFGKPVTLSCSQTLNHNVMYWYQQKSSQAPKLLFHYYDKDFNNEADTPDNFQSRRPNTSFCFLDIRSPGLGDTAMYLCATSRDPVSNQPQHFGDGTRLSIL.

This clone has a single count. DNA of the CDR3: TGTGCCAGCACGGGACAGGGGGCTGGCGAGCAGTACTTC. Translation: CASTGQGAGEQYF. The chain joins TRBV6-1 to TRBJ2-7; 12 nucleotides match TRBD1. Per the germline V gene, CDR1 is MNHNS and CDR2 is SASEGT. J gave up 6 bases and V 7 bases, and 4 bases lay outside the gene matches. The length of the CDR3 is 13 residues.

V usage is TRBV4-1 and J usage is TRBJ1-1; D is undetermined. The CDR3 is 16 residues long. Looked up from germline, CDR1 is MGHRA and CDR2 is YSYEKL. The ends were cut back, 2 bases at V and 0 bases at J, with 13 bases in the middle. CDR3 in amino acids: CASSQPLSAMNTEAFF. CDR3 coding DNA: TGCGCCAGCAGCCAACCGCTCAGCGCAATGAACACTGAAGCTTTCTTT.